The T cell receptor (beta chain) described here comes from a study of radiotherapy plus CTLA-4 blockade in lung cancer. A word on this clone: Its target is not known.

The CDR3 consists of 16 residues. Trimming stripped 6 bases from V and 2 bases from J, with 17 bases between. From germline, CDR1 is SGHDT and CDR2 YYEEEE. Data came from immunoSEQ multiplex PCR; TCRdb stores just in-frame clones and leaves some out. The data show tens of thousands of clones, around nine tenths seen once. Broader study findings: After treatment with radiotherapy plus ipilimumab, TCR clones that came from the tumor expanded in blood. Early blood T cell clone dynamics, with interferon-beta, were reported to best predict response.

The source is a human donor with non-small cell lung cancer whose response to radiotherapy plus ipilimumab could not be evaluated. The sample consisted of peripheral blood, taken from a patient treated with radiotherapy plus ipilimumab. The chain is built from TRBV5-6 and TRBJ2-2; D might be TRBD2 (6 bases). CDR3 DNA sequence: TGTGCCAGCACCATTTTGGGGACTTCAAACACCGGGGAGCTGTTTTTT. It specifies CASTILGTSNTGELFF.